This TCR beta chain is drawn from a study of response to subunit inactivated influenza vaccine. Study-wide findings and caveats: With each seasonal influenza vaccination, the authors suggested, few new T cells are recruited.

From the RT-PCR reads, TCRdb called clonotypes with MiXCR, one entry per CDR3 protein. Altogether 860,000 or so distinct CDR3 sequences are present, roughly 20% being singletons, with the ten largest covering approximately 10%. The CDR3 is 14 amino acids. Germline V gene data show CDR1 as MNHEY and CDR2 as SVGEGT. V lost 5 bases to trimming and J lost 6 bases; unmatched junction nucleotides: 9. This clonotype was found a few times. What it binds is unknown. The specimen was PBMCs from blood, collected roughly 5 days after vaccination. The chain couples TRBV6-2 or TRBV6-3 to TRBJ1-1; 7 bases fit TRBD1. The origin of this receptor is a man between 45 and 60 years old who received an inactivated influenza vaccine. The CDR3 DNA reads as TGTGCCAGCAGTCCCCTTCTGACAGGGCCTGAAGCTTTCTTT. The encoded protein is CASSPLLTGPEAFF.